These 15 T cell receptor beta chains were all obtained from the same sample, sequenced in a study of CD8+ T cells in alopecia areata. In each case, RNA was isolated and then reverse transcribed into cDNA as the sequencing template. This table comes from immunoSEQ multiplex PCR, and its TCRdb copy is limited to in-frame clones, with some not included. The data show about 64,000 clones, with 44% seen just once and about 51% held by the top ten. Sequencing was done on a sample of NKG2D-low CD8+ T cells sorted from blood. The receptors here all came from a human donor with alopecia areata.

This clone was seen only once. The chain joins TRBV5-6 to TRBJ1-2; TRBD1 matches at 8 bases. CDR1 is SGHDT and CDR2 is YYEEEE in the germline V gene. This CDR3 has 17 amino acids. V lost 0 bases, J lost 3 bases, and 10 bases stayed unmatched. CDR3 sequence (DNA): TGTGCCAGCAGCTTGGGTGGCAGGGGGCCTTCGGACTATGGCTACACCTTC. This gives the protein CASSLGGRGPSDYGYTF. The full variable domain, completed using reference TRBV5-6 and TRBJ1-2, is DAGVTQSPTHLIKTRGQQVTLRCSPKSGHDTVSWYQQALGQGPQFIFQYYEEEERQRGNFPDRFSGHQFPNYSSELNVNALLLGDSALYLCASSLGGRGPSDYGYTFGSGTRLTVV.

The chain joins TRBV27 to TRBJ2-5; no definite D call. The germline V gene encodes CDR1 MNHEY and CDR2 SMNVEV (reference sequence). The CDR3 spans 13 residues. V lost 4 bases, J lost 2 bases, and 8 bases lay in between. The CDR3 region has the DNA TGTGCCAGCAGTTGGTACGGACAAGAGACCCAGTACTTC. It translates to CASSWYGQETQYF.

V is TRBV5-6 and J is TRBJ2-4, with 7 bases aligning to TRBD1. Germline V gene sequence: CDR1 SGHDT, CDR2 YYEEEE. The trim removed 0 bases at V and 2 bases at J, leaving 11 bases unmatched. CDR3 length: 18 amino acids. The CDR3 nucleotides are TGTGCCAGCAGCTTGGAGACAGGGCTTGACCCTACCAAAAACATTCAGTACTTC. Encoded protein: CASSLETGLDPTKNIQYF. The full variable domain, rest sourced from reference TRBV5-6 and TRBJ2-4, is DAGVTQSPTHLIKTRGQQVTLRCSPKSGHDTVSWYQQALGQGPQFIFQYYEEEERQRGNFPDRFSGHQFPNYSSELNVNALLLGDSALYLCASSLETGLDPTKNIQYFGAGTRLSVL.

The chain joins TRBV19 to TRBJ2-1; 8 bases fit TRBD2. Germline lookup yields CDR1 LNHDA and CDR2 SQIVND (reference sequence). CDR3 length: 14 amino acids. V lost 5 bases, J lost 8 bases, and 8 bases stayed unmatched. For the CDR3, the DNA is TGTGCCAGTAGTGTCCGACTAGCGTTGCATGAGCAGTTCTTC. Amino acid sequence: CASSVRLALHEQFF.

The gene calls are TRBV6-6 and TRBJ2-7; tentatively, D is TRBD1 or TRBD2 (5 bases each). Germline lookup yields CDR1 MNHNY and CDR2 SVGAGI (reference sequence). This CDR3 has 16 amino acids. With 5 bases removed from V and 3 bases from J, the gap between germline ends came to 20 bases. In DNA, the CDR3 is TGTGCCAGCAGTCCGGGCGTTCGGGGCCGGAGCTACGAGCAGTACTTC. Translating it yields CASSPGVRGRSYEQYF.

The gene calls are TRBV5-6 and TRBJ2-7, with a tentative D call TRBD1 (5 bases). Trimming cost V 5 bases and J 5 bases, with 20 bases left between them. The germline gives CDR1 SGHDT, CDR2 YYEEEE. The CDR3 contains 15 residues. CDR3 nucleotides: TGTGCCAGCAGACCCTCGGCCTCCAGGGTCGACGAGCAGTACTTC. The encoded protein is CASRPSASRVDEQYF. Full variable domain (missing parts from reference TRBV5-6 and TRBJ2-7): DAGVTQSPTHLIKTRGQQVTLRCSPKSGHDTVSWYQQALGQGPQFIFQYYEEEERQRGNFPDRFSGHQFPNYSSELNVNALLLGDSALYLCASRPSASRVDEQYFGPGTRLTVT.

This clone appeared a few times. The chain is built from TRBV19 and TRBJ1-2; unclear D gene. Germline loops: CDR1 LNHDA, CDR2 SQIVND (reference sequence). Trimming removed 3 bases from V and 8 bases from J, with 10 bases in between. The CDR3 has 12 amino acids. For the CDR3, the DNA is TGTGCCAGTAGTATGGCCCTCGAGGGCTACACCTTC. Translation gives CASSMALEGYTF.

This clone was seen just once. J is TRBJ2-7 and V is TRBV5-6; 7 bases align to TRBD1. In germline, CDR1 is SGHDT, CDR2 YYEEEE. CDR3 length: 15 residues. With V trimmed by 3 bases and J by 4 bases, 10 bases remained unmatched. CDR3: CASSWGTAPGYEQYF. The CDR3, as DNA: TGTGCCAGCAGCTGGGGGACAGCACCAGGGTACGAGCAGTACTTC.

The chain joins TRBV13 to TRBJ2-7; 9 bases are a match to TRBD1. The CDR3 is 15 amino acids. J gave up 6 bases and V 5 bases, and 11 bases lay outside the gene matches. CDR1 and CDR2 (germline): PRHDT, FYEKMQ (reference sequence). The CDR3 sequence: CASSPRTGDLPEQYF. The CDR3 coding sequence is TGTGCCAGCAGCCCTCGGACAGGGGATCTCCCCGAGCAGTACTTC.

The chain couples TRBV7-8 to TRBJ2-7, with D possibly TRBD2 on 6 matching bases. From germline, CDR1 is SGHVS and CDR2 FQNEAQ. There are 15 residues in the CDR3. V lost 1 base to trimming and J lost 7 bases, with 17 bases between them. CDR3 amino acids: CASSLGPGVSEEQYF. The CDR3, as DNA: TGTGCCAGCAGCTTAGGACCGGGGGTCTCTGAGGAGCAGTACTTC. Full variable domain (remainder filled in from reference TRBV7-8 and TRBJ2-7): GAGVSQSPRYKVAKRGQDVALRCDPISGHVSLFWYQQALGQGPEFLTYFQNEAQLDKSGLPSDRFFAERPEGSVSTLKIQRTQQEDSAVYLCASSLGPGVSEEQYFGPGTRLTVT.

The chain is built from TRBV19 and TRBJ2-1; 13 bases map to TRBD2. The germline gives CDR1 LNHDA, CDR2 SQIVND (reference sequence). V was clipped by 5 bases and J by 6 bases; unmatched bases: 4. The CDR3 has 15 residues. CDR3 in DNA: TGTGCCAGTAGTCTACTAGCGGGAGGGCCCAATGAGCAGTTCTTC. Protein sequence: CASSLLAGGPNEQFF.

In this sample, this clone turned up a few times. The chain couples TRBV14 to TRBJ2-7, with D hard to call. The CDR3 sequence is 14 residues long. The ends were cut back, 1 base at V and 1 base at J, with 8 bases in the middle. Germline V CDR1 and CDR2: SGHDN, FVKESK. The CDR3 region has the DNA TGTGCCAGCAGCCAAGTTTCCGAATCCTACGAGCAGTACTTC. Translated: CASSQVSESYEQYF.

V gene TRBV28 combines with J gene TRBJ2-7; tentative D call: TRBD1 (5 bases). Trimming pared 5 bases from V and 4 bases from J, leaving 9 bases between. Germline-derived CDR1 and CDR2 are MDHEN and SYDVKM. The length of the CDR3 is 12 residues. In DNA form, the CDR3 reads TGTGCCAGCAGTCTACAGGAATACGAGCAGTACTTC. Amino acid sequence: CASSLQEYEQYF.

The chain joins TRBV29-1 to TRBJ1-1; D is undetermined. CDR1 is SQVTM, CDR2 ANQGSEA, per germline. The V end lost 4 bases, the J end lost 0 bases, and 12 bases lay between the germline ends. CDR3 length: 14 residues. CDR3 bases: TGCAGCGTTGTAGGAGTCAACATGAACACTGAAGCTTTCTTT. Amino acids: CSVVGVNMNTEAFF.

The chain recombines TRBV5-6 with TRBJ2-4; D is unclear. The CDR3 is 15 amino acids. Per the germline V gene, CDR1 is SGHDT and CDR2 is YYEEEE. Deletions cut 1 base from V and 0 bases from J, with 8 bases between. CDR3 residues: CASSLSTGAKNIQYF. The DNA for the CDR3 is TGTGCCAGCAGCTTGTCTACCGGAGCCAAAAACATTCAGTACTTC.